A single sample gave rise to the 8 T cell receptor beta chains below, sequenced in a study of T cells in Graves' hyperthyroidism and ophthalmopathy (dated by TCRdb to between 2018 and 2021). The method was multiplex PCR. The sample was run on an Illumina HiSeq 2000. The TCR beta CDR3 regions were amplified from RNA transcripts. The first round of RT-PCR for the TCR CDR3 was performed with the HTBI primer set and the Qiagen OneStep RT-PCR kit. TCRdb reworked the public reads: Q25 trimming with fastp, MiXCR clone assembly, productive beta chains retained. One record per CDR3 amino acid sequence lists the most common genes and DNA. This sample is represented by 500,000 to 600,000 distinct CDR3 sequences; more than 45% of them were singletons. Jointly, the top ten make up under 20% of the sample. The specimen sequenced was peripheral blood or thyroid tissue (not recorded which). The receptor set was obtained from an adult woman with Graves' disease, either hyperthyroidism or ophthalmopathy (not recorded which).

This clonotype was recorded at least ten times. The CDR3 region has the DNA TGTGCCAGCAGTCGGGGGGATAAAGAGACCCAGTACTTC. It encodes CASSRGDKETQYF. This sequence joins TRBV5-5 and TRBJ2-5, with TRBD2 identical over 7 bases. This CDR3 has 13 amino acids. Germline CDR1 SGHKS, CDR2 YYEKEE (reference sequence). After removal of 5 bases from V and 3 bases from J, the junction contained 4 bases not matched to a gene.

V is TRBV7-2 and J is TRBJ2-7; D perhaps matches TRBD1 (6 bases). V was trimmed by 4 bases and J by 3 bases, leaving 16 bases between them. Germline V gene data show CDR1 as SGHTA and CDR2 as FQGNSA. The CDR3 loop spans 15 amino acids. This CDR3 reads CASSSLDSRYYEQYF. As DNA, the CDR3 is TGTGCCAGCAGCTCATTGGACAGTAGGTACTACGAGCAGTACTTC.

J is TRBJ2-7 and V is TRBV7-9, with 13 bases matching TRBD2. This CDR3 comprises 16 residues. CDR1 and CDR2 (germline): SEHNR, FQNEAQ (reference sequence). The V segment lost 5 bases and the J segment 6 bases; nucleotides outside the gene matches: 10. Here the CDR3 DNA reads TGTGCCAGCAGCCCATGGACTAGCGGGAGTCTTGTCGAGCAGTACTTC. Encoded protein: CASSPWTSGSLVEQYF.

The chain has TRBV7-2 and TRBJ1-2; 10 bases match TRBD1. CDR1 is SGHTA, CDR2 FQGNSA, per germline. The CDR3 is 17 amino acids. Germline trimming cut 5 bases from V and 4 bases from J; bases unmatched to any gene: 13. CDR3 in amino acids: CASSANPVTGGSYGYTF. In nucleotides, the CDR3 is TGTGCCAGCAGCGCCAACCCCGTGACAGGGGGCAGCTATGGCTACACCTTC.

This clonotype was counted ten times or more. The CDR3: CASSSRLGGGYTF. For the CDR3, the DNA is TGTGCCAGCAGCTCCCGACTCGGTGGGGGCTACACCTTC. The chain employs TRBV7-3 and TRBJ1-2; D is undetermined. The V gene lost 4 bases and the J gene lost 8 bases, with 14 bases spanning the gap. Germline CDR1 SGHTA, CDR2 FQGTGA. CDR3 length: 13 residues.

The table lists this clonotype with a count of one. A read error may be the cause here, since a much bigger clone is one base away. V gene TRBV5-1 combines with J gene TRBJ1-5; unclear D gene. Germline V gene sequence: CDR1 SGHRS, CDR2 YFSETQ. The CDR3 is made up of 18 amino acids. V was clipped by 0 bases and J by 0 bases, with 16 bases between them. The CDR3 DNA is TGCGCCAGCAGCTTGGTGCCACGGGCCTTCTATAGCAATCAGCCCCAGCATTTT. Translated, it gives CASSLVPRAFYSNQPQHF. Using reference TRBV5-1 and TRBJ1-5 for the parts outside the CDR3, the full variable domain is KAGVTQTPRYLIKTRGQQVTLSCSPISGHRSVSWYQQTPGQGLQFLFEYFSETQRNKGNFPGRFSGRQFSNSRSEMNVSTLELGDSALYLCASSLVPRAFYSNQPQHFGDGTRLSIL.

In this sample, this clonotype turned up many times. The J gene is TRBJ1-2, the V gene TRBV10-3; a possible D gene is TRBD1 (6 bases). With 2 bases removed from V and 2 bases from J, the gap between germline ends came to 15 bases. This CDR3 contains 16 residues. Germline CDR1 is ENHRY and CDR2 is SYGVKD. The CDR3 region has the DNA TGTGCCATCAGTGAGCCGGACAGTCTTTTAAACTATGGCTACACCTTC. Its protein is CAISEPDSLLNYGYTF.

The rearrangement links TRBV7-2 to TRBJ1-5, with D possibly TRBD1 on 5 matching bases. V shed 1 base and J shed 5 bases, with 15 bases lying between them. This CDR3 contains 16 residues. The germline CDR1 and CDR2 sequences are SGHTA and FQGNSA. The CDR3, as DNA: TGTGCCAGCAGCTTAGAGGGCAGGGAGGCCCATCAGCCCCAGCATTTT. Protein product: CASSLEGREAHQPQHF.